Sequencing of this T cell receptor beta chain was carried out in a study of blood T cell repertoires in COVID-19. For the study at large: The United States, Italy and Spain supplied acute and convalescent COVID-19 samples. Nucleic acid was either cDNA or gDNA, and it came from T cells, B-cell-depleted T cells, or PBMCs.

This clone is a singleton in its sample. Trimming removed 4 bases at V and 4 bases at J, with 8 bases between. Germline loops: CDR1 SGHNT, CDR2 YYREEE (reference sequence). This CDR3 has 12 amino acids. Per the original data handling: Nucleated cell counts were estimated from reference gene primer amplification. The protocol was immunoSEQ multiplex PCR, while the TCRdb copy is restricted to in-frame clones and leaves out a portion. V, J and clone size are taken as reported in that table, and D and trimming were inferred from the DNA itself. The repertoire holds under 150,000 clones, with approximately 80% as singletons.

The J gene is TRBJ1-1, the V gene TRBV5-4; D unclear. This TCR came from a middle-aged man with active or convalescent COVID-19. Sequenced input: peripheral blood. CDR3 amino acids: CASSRGLTEAFF. CDR3 sequence (DNA): TGTGCCAGCAGCCGCGGGCTCACTGAAGCTTTCTTT.